These 3 T cell receptor beta chains share one sample of origin, sequenced in a study of blood T cell repertoires in COVID-19. The method was immunoSEQ multiplex PCR; TCRdb's version includes in-frame clones alone and lacks a portion of them. The profile shows 300,000 to 350,000 clones, almost 90% of them singletons. The sample consisted of peripheral blood. These receptors were collected from a woman between 70 and 85 years old with COVID-19, enrolled during active disease.

The rearrangement joins TRBV7-8 to TRBJ1-1; 7 nucleotides agree with TRBD1. The trim removed 5 bases at V and 8 bases at J, leaving 8 bases unmatched. Germline assignment: CDR1 SGHVS and CDR2 FQNEAQ. There are 13 residues in the CDR3. The CDR3 here is CASSPGQATEAFF. Written as DNA, the CDR3 is TGTGCCAGCAGCCCTGGACAGGCAACAGAAGCTTTCTTT.

The chain combines TRBV5-4 with TRBJ1-4; TRBD1 is a possible D gene (6 bases). Germline lookup yields CDR1 SGHNT and CDR2 YYREEE (reference sequence). Trimming removed 4 bases from V and 1 base from J, with 14 bases in between. This CDR3 has 16 residues. The CDR3 is CASSDPKGGTNEKLFF. For the CDR3, the DNA is TGTGCCAGCAGCGACCCAAAAGGGGGAACTAATGAAAAACTGTTTTTT.

The chain couples TRBV6-6 to TRBJ1-5; 9 bases are a match to TRBD1. The CDR3 contains 16 residues. V gave up 6 bases and J gave up 2 bases; unmatched junction bases: 8. Germline CDR1 reads MNHNY; CDR2 reads SVGAGI (reference sequence). The CDR3 sequence is CASSPTGGGGNQPQHF. The CDR3, as DNA: TGTGCCAGCAGCCCAACAGGGGGCGGTGGCAATCAGCCCCAGCATTTT.